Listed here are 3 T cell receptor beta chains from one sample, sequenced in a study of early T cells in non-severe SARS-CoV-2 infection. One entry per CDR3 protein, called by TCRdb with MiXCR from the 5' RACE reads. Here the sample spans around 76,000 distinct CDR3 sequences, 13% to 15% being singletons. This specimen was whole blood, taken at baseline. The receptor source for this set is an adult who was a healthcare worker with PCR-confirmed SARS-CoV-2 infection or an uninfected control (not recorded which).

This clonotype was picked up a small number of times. The CDR3 DNA reads TGCGCCAGCAGCTGGGTGGGAGGCCAAGGGAATGAGCAGTTCTTC. Translated, it gives CASSWVGGQGNEQFF. The V and J genes are TRBV5-1 and TRBJ2-1, with D possibly matching TRBD2 (6 bases). Germline CDR1 and CDR2: SGHRS and YFSETQ. V was cut by 3 bases and J by 7 bases, with 17 bases left in between. CDR3 length equals 15 residues.

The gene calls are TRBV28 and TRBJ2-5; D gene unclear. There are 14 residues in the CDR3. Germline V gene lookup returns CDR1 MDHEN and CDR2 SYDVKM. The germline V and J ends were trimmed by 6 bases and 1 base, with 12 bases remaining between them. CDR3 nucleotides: TGTGCCAGCAGCACCCATCCCTCCCAAGAGACCCAGTACTTC. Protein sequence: CASSTHPSQETQYF.

The CDR3 coding sequence is TGTGCCAGCAGCTTATTTCCTAGCGGGAGAGCATCCACAGATACGCAGTATTTT. This codes for CASSLFPSGRASTDTQYF. This chain joins TRBV7-9 and TRBJ2-3, with 10 nucleotides matching TRBD2. Trimming removed 2 bases from V and 2 bases from J; junction bases left unmatched: 10. Germline CDR1 SEHNR, CDR2 FQNEAQ (reference sequence). This CDR3 spans 18 amino acids.